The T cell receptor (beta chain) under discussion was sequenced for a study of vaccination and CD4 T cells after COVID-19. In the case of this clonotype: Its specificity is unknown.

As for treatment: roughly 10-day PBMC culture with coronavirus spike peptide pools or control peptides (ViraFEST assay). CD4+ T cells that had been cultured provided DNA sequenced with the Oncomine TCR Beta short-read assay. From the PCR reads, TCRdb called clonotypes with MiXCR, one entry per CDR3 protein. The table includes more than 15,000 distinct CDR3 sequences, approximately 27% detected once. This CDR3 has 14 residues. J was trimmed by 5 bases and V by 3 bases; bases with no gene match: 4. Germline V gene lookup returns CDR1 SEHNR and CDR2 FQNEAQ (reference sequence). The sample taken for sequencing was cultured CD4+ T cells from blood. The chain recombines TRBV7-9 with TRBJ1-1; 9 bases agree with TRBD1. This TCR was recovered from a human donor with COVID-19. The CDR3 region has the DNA TGTGCCAGCAGCTTGGGGACAGGGTTAACTGAAGCTTTCTTT. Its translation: CASSLGTGLTEAFF.